The 2 T cell receptor beta chains in this list originate from one sample, sequenced in a study of blood T cell repertoires in COVID-19. Clones were read by immunoSEQ multiplex PCR, and TCRdb kept only the in-frame ones, dropping some. The sample lists under 300,000 clones; 70% to 90% were seen once. Sequences were obtained from peripheral blood. Every receptor here comes from a man younger than 40 who had recovered from COVID-19.

V gene TRBV29-1 combines with J gene TRBJ1-1; no firm D call. The germline gives CDR1 SQVTM, CDR2 ANQGSEA. This CDR3 is built from 11 residues. Trimming took 1 base from V and 7 from J, leaving 7 bases between them. The CDR3 DNA is TGCAGCGTTGAAGGCAGGAATGAAGCTTTCTTT. Translating it yields CSVEGRNEAFF.

This chain links TRBV30 with TRBJ1-2; D may be TRBD1 (5 bases). Deletions cut 1 base from V and 4 bases from J, with 13 bases between. This CDR3 comprises 14 residues. Germline V gene data show CDR1 as GTSNPN and CDR2 as SVGIG (reference sequence). The CDR3 protein is CAWSAPDRGYGYTF. The CDR3 region has the DNA TGTGCCTGGAGTGCCCCCGACAGAGGCTATGGCTACACCTTC. Full variable domain (rest looked up from reference TRBV30 and TRBJ1-2): SQTIHQWPATLVQPVGSPLSLECTVEGTSNPNLYWYRQAAGRGLQLLFYSVGIGQISSEVPQNLSASRPQDRQFILSSKKLLLSDSGFYLCAWSAPDRGYGYTFGSGTRLTVV.